This TCR beta chain came from a study of cytomegalovirus exposure and HLA in healthy donors. Study-level results: A later look showed TCR association rates differing by HLA locus, highest for DRB1 and lowest for HLA-C. For TCR beta chains, V- and J-gene trimming was later linked to a missense DCLRE1C variant.

Every donor was a healthy person donating bone marrow. To note about this clone: Its antigen is currently unknown.

The CDR3 covers 14 residues. Germline V gives CDR1 SGHKS, CDR2 YYEKEE (reference sequence). The germline V and J ends were trimmed by 1 base and 1 base, with 8 bases remaining between them. Primers: 60 Vbeta forward and 13 Jbeta reverse. Here immunoSEQ multiplex PCR was the method, and the copy in TCRdb shows in-frame clones only, minus some. The table includes some 120,000 clones, around 80% detected once. J is TRBJ1-1 and V is TRBV5-5, with a possible D match to TRBD1 (5 bases). This sequence was found in a man between 25 and 39 years old in good health and CMV-seropositive. The sample taken for sequencing was PBMCs. In DNA, the CDR3 is TGTGCCAGCAGCTTGATGACAGAGAACACTGAAGCTTTCTTT. Encoded protein: CASSLMTENTEAFF.